This TCR beta chain was captured in a study of shared clonotypes between healthy human individuals. Several immunoSEQ plates held equal portions of the genomic DNA taken from each subset. Method: immunoSEQ multiplex PCR; TCRdb's copy keeps in-frame clones and lacks some. The sample records about half a million clones, about 72% being singletons. This CDR3 is 13 amino acids long. Germline CDR1 reads SGHNT; CDR2 reads YYREEE (reference sequence). V dropped 4 bases and J dropped 3 bases, with 10 bases sitting between them. This receptor was obtained from a woman in her thirties or forties in good health. Some clones in this sample may be carry-over from other donors' samples. The V and J genes are TRBV5-4 and TRBJ1-1, with D possibly being TRBD1 (6 bases). Sample: PBMCs. The CDR3 loop reads CASSRGLDTEAFF. The CDR3 DNA follows: TGTGCCAGCAGCAGGGGGTTGGACACTGAAGCTTTCTTT.